The 14 T cell receptor beta chains given below trace back to one sample, sequenced in a study of early T cells in non-severe SARS-CoV-2 infection. TCRdb called the 5' RACE reads again in MiXCR, with one record for every CDR3 protein. The sample has 37,000 or so distinct CDR3 sequences; around 6.5% are singletons. Sample: whole blood. The origin of the receptors is an adult who was a healthcare worker with PCR-confirmed SARS-CoV-2 infection or an uninfected control (not recorded which).

The sample holds a few counts of this clonotype. The chain links TRBV7-6 to TRBJ1-1; weak D call: TRBD1 (6 bases). The germline CDR1 and CDR2 sequences are SGHVS and FNYEAQ. This CDR3 is built from 14 residues. Trimming removed 6 bases at V and 2 bases at J, with 13 bases between. CDR3 loop: CASSPTDRNTEAFF. The DNA of the CDR3 is TGTGCCAGCAGTCCCACGGACAGAAACACTGAAGCTTTCTTT.

This clonotype was detected many times. This chain uses TRBV28 with TRBJ2-3, with no clear D. Germline lookup yields CDR1 MDHEN and CDR2 SYDVKM. Trimming stripped 3 bases from V and 6 bases from J, with 4 bases between. This CDR3 is 11 amino acids long. CDR3 in amino acids: CASSFRDTQYF. For the CDR3, the DNA is TGTGCCAGCAGTTTTAGGGATACGCAGTATTTT.

This clonotype was found many times. The V call is TRBV5-1, the J call TRBJ2-2, with TRBD2 matching over 12 bases. V lost 4 bases, J lost 0 bases, and 4 bases stayed unmatched. Germline CDR1 reads SGHRS; CDR2 reads YFSETQ. This CDR3 has 17 residues. CDR3 in amino acids: CASSTTSGSSNTGELFF. CDR3 DNA: TGCGCCAGCAGCACGACTAGCGGGAGCTCGAACACCGGGGAGCTGTTTTTT.

This clonotype was observed at least ten times. The chain joins TRBV4-1 to TRBJ1-1, with D unresolved. The germline CDR1 and CDR2 sequences are MGHRA and YSYEKL. This CDR3 is built from 13 residues. V lost 2 bases and J 2 bases, leaving 6 bases between the germline ends. CDR3 in amino acids: CASSQFLNTEAFF. In nucleotides, the CDR3 is TGCGCCAGCAGCCAATTTTTAAACACTGAAGCTTTCTTT.

This clonotype was seen many times. V and J are TRBV28 and TRBJ2-2, with 8 bases that match TRBD1. V shed 9 bases and J 3 bases; nucleotides not matched to a gene: 6. CDR1 is MDHEN and CDR2 is SYDVKM in the germline V gene. CDR3 length: 14 amino acids. Here the CDR3 reads CASDRGTDTGELFF. The CDR3 nucleotides read TGTGCCAGTGACAGGGGTACGGACACCGGGGAGCTGTTTTTT.

This clonotype was picked up a small number of times. The rearrangement uses TRBV28 and TRBJ2-7; 9 positions match TRBD2. This CDR3 has 14 residues. The ends lost 2 bases at V and 5 bases at J; junction bases unmatched: 4. Germline V CDR1 and CDR2: MDHEN, SYDVKM. The CDR3 DNA is TGTGCCAGCAGTTTAAGAGCGGGAGGCCACGAGCAGTACTTC. Translating gives CASSLRAGGHEQYF.

This clonotype was picked up a small number of times. This chain uses TRBV10-3 with TRBJ2-3; 7 nucleotides align to TRBD2. CDR3 length: 14 residues. Trimming took 4 bases from V and 0 from J; bases not matched to a gene: 1. The germline gives CDR1 ENHRY, CDR2 SYGVKD. The CDR3 spells CAISATSSTDTQYF. The DNA of the CDR3 is TGTGCCATCAGTGCGACTAGCAGCACAGATACGCAGTATTTT.

This clonotype occurred many times. V gene TRBV12-3 or TRBV12-4 combines with J gene TRBJ2-3; 8 bases fit TRBD2. The CDR3 has 18 residues. V was pared by 2 bases and J by 6 bases, with 16 bases of the junction left unmatched. This CDR3 is CASSLNTGGPIPVDTQYF. The CDR3 nucleotides read TGTGCCAGCAGTTTAAACACGGGGGGGCCTATACCGGTTGATACGCAGTATTTT.

This clonotype occurred many times. The chain combines TRBV5-4 with TRBJ1-4; 8 bases map to TRBD1. This CDR3 has 12 amino acids. Looked up from germline, CDR1 is SGHNT and CDR2 is YYREEE (reference sequence). After removal of 5 bases from V and 6 bases from J, the junction contained 0 bases not matched to a gene. CDR3 loop: CASRQGDEKLFF. The DNA of the CDR3 is TGTGCCAGCAGACAGGGGGATGAAAAACTGTTTTTT.

This clonotype occurred a few times. The chain joins TRBV6-1 to TRBJ2-1; maybe TRBD2 (5 bases). This CDR3 has 14 amino acids. Germline V gene lookup returns CDR1 MNHNS and CDR2 SASEGT. V dropped 4 bases and J dropped 7 bases, with 14 bases sitting between them. Here the CDR3 reads CASSASSSWNEQFF. CDR3 bases: TGTGCCAGCAGTGCCTCTTCTAGCTGGAATGAGCAGTTCTTC.

This clonotype was seen ten or more times. The chain is built from TRBV2 and TRBJ2-2; D possibly matches TRBD1 or TRBD2 (6 bases each). The CDR3 is 14 amino acids. Germline CDR1 SNHLY, CDR2 FYNNEI. V dropped 8 bases and J dropped 2 bases, with 12 bases sitting between them. The CDR3 region has the DNA TGTGCCAGCCGGCGGGACACCAACACCGGGGAGCTGTTTTTT. It encodes CASRRDTNTGELFF.

This clonotype was seen at least ten times. A read error may account for a junction end that differs from germline. The chain uses TRBV5-4 and TRBJ2-6, with D possibly being TRBD1 (6 bases). Germline CDR1 SGHNT, CDR2 YYREEE (reference sequence). The CDR3 contains 15 residues. The CDR3 DNA reads as TGTGCCAGCAGCTCCGGACAGCCTGGGGCCAACGTCCTGATTTTC. It encodes CASSSGQPGANVLIF.

This clonotype showed up many times. The V gene is TRBV19, the J gene TRBJ2-2, with 8 bases fitting TRBD2. Trimming took 3 bases from V and 4 from J; bases not matched to a gene: 10. This CDR3 is 17 amino acids long. The germline V gene has CDR1 LNHDA and CDR2 SQIVND (reference sequence). The CDR3 sequence: CASSIWASGSLTGELFF. CDR3 in DNA: TGTGCCAGTAGTATTTGGGCCAGCGGGAGTCTCACCGGGGAGCTGTTTTTT.

The sample holds many counts of this clonotype. CDR3 loop: CASSLTSRYEQFF. The CDR3 DNA sequence: TGTGCCAGCAGCTTAACTAGTAGGTATGAGCAGTTCTTC. The chain has TRBV7-9 and TRBJ2-1; D is perhaps TRBD2 (5 bases). Germline loops: CDR1 SEHNR, CDR2 FQNEAQ (reference sequence). CDR3 length equals 13 residues. Trimming shortened V by 2 bases and J by 8 bases, and 10 bases separated the two germline ends.